These 10 T cell receptor beta chains originate from one sample sequenced in a study of OX40 agonist ivuxolimab in advanced cancers. Clones were sequenced by immunoSEQ multiplex PCR, and TCRdb holds only the in-frame ones, with some missing. The data show 55,000 to 90,000 clones, 80% to 90% seen once. Sequenced here: CD4+ or CD8+ T cells sorted from blood, sampled in a trial of the OX40 agonist ivuxolimab. Source of these receptors: an adult with an advanced solid tumor such as melanoma, head and neck, liver or kidney cancer.

The J gene is TRBJ2-1, the V gene TRBV4-3; the match to TRBD2 covers 9 bases. The V and J ends lost 0 bases and 3 bases, in that order; junction bases with no gene match: 9. CDR1 is LGHNA and CDR2 is YSLEER in the germline V gene. This CDR3 comprises 18 residues. CDR3 sequence reads: CASSQDRPLAGYYNEQFF. The CDR3 DNA is TGCGCCAGCAGCCAAGATCGCCCCCTAGCGGGATACTACAATGAGCAGTTCTTC.

The rearrangement uses TRBV28 and TRBJ2-1; 9 bases are shared with TRBD1. V was clipped by 7 bases and J by 9 bases; unmatched bases: 13. The CDR3 is made up of 15 amino acids. Germline assignment: CDR1 MDHEN and CDR2 SYDVKM. The CDR3 DNA sequence: TGTGCCAGCAACCCCCCCGGGACAGGGTCCAGTGAGCAGTTCTTC. This translates into CASNPPGTGSSEQFF.

The V gene is TRBV7-6, the J gene TRBJ2-2, with 9 bases that match TRBD2. The V and J ends lost 5 bases and 0 bases, in that order; junction bases with no gene match: 4. Looked up from germline, CDR1 is SGHVS and CDR2 is FNYEAQ. There are 16 residues in the CDR3. The chain's CDR3 is CASSPIAGANTGELFF. Here the CDR3 DNA reads TGTGCCAGCAGCCCCATAGCGGGGGCGAACACCGGGGAGCTGTTTTTT.

The gene calls are TRBV7-7 and TRBJ2-2; 9 nucleotides agree with TRBD1. Losses at the gene ends were 3 bases for V and 4 bases for J; bases not matched to a gene: 0. Germline lookup yields CDR1 SSHAT and CDR2 FNYEAQ (reference sequence). This CDR3 has 14 residues. CDR3 in DNA: TGTGCCAGCAGCTTGGACAGGGGCACCGGGGAGCTGTTTTTT. It encodes CASSLDRGTGELFF.

The rearrangement joins TRBV5-1 to TRBJ1-6, with 9 bases lining up with TRBD1. V lost 3 bases and J lost 5; bases outside the gene matches: 6. The CDR3 consists of 16 residues. CDR1 and CDR2 from the germline V gene are SGHRS and YFSETQ. The CDR3 DNA reads TGCGCCAGCAGCTACCTCAGACAGGGGGATAATTCACCCCTCCACTTT. As protein: CASSYLRQGDNSPLHF. Using reference TRBV5-1 and TRBJ1-6 for the parts outside the CDR3, the full variable domain is KAGVTQTPRYLIKTRGQQVTLSCSPISGHRSVSWYQQTPGQGLQFLFEYFSETQRNKGNFPGRFSGRQFSNSRSEMNVSTLELGDSALYLCASSYLRQGDNSPLHFGNGTRLTVT.

The chain has TRBV9 and TRBJ1-3; 7 nucleotides match TRBD1. The CDR3 loop spans 16 amino acids. Germline V lookup: CDR1 SGDLS, CDR2 YYNGEE. Losses at the gene ends were 0 bases for V and 0 bases for J; bases not matched to a gene: 3. The chain's CDR3 is CASSVDTGDSGNTIYF. The CDR3 coding sequence is TGTGCCAGCAGCGTAGATACAGGGGACTCTGGAAACACCATATATTTT.

The chain carries TRBV29-1 and TRBJ1-1, with a weak D call TRBD1 (6 bases). In germline, CDR1 is SQVTM, CDR2 ANQGSEA. The CDR3 consists of 16 residues. Trimming pared 2 bases from V and 1 base from J, leaving 17 bases between. DNA of the CDR3: TGCAGCGTTGAAAGACTGGATGAGGGGGAGAACACTGAAGCTTTCTTT. Its translation is CSVERLDEGENTEAFF. The full variable domain, with the rest looked up from reference TRBV29-1 and TRBJ1-1, is SAVISQKPSRDICQRGTSLTIQCQVDSQVTMMFWYRQQPGQSLTLIATANQGSEATYESGFVIDKFPISRPNLTFSTLTVSNMSPEDSSIYLCSVERLDEGENTEAFFGQGTRLTVV.

This clone was counted only a few times. The chain couples TRBV28 to TRBJ2-2; perhaps TRBD1 as D (5 bases). Germline values: CDR1 MDHEN, CDR2 SYDVKM. This CDR3 is 14 amino acids long. Trimming stripped 6 bases from V and 6 bases from J, with 14 bases between. The CDR3 spells CASRMDNLPGELFF. The CDR3, as DNA: TGTGCCAGCAGAATGGACAATCTCCCCGGGGAGCTGTTTTTT.

V gene TRBV30 combines with J gene TRBJ1-6; TRBD1 matches 7 bases. The V and J ends lost 0 bases and 11 bases, in that order; junction bases with no gene match: 7. This CDR3 comprises 14 residues. Per germline, CDR1 GTSNPN and CDR2 SVGIG (reference sequence). The CDR3 DNA follows: TGTGCCTGGAGTGTAGGGACAGCCGACACACCCCTCCACTTT. It translates to CAWSVGTADTPLHF. The whole variable domain, remainder taken from reference TRBV30 and TRBJ1-6, is SQTIHQWPATLVQPVGSPLSLECTVEGTSNPNLYWYRQAAGRGLQLLFYSVGIGQISSEVPQNLSASRPQDRQFILSSKKLLLSDSGFYLCAWSVGTADTPLHFGNGTRLTVT.

The gene calls are TRBV7-9 and TRBJ2-7; 10 nucleotides agree with TRBD2. V was pared by 1 base and J by 0 bases, with 6 bases of the junction left unmatched. The CDR3 loop spans 17 amino acids. Germline CDR1 reads SEHNR; CDR2 reads FQNEAQ (reference sequence). CDR3 in amino acids: CASSLGGLARSSYEQYF. The CDR3 DNA reads as TGTGCCAGCAGCTTAGGGGGACTAGCGCGGTCCTCCTACGAGCAGTACTTC.